A selection of T cell receptor beta chains follows, all from one sample in a study of CD8+ T cells in alopecia areata. Libraries were prepared by immunoSEQ multiplex PCR; TCRdb keeps only in-frame clonotypes and omits some of them. There are 120,000 to 150,000 clones in the sample; around 47% occur only once, and 6% to 7% lies in the top ten. Sequencing was performed on CD4+ T cells sorted from blood. These receptors all stem from a human donor with alopecia areata. CDR3s include the opening cysteine and the closing phenylalanine or tryptophan. The D gene is left open where the match is weak. Some rows have no size entry. The others give once, few or many, or a class for an expanded clone.

NA TRBJ2-7 TRBV10-3 NA CAISEWDGPYEQYF TGTGCCATCAGTGAGTGGGACGGACCCTACGAGCAGTACTTC
NA TRBJ1-2 TRBV18 few CASSPLAGDYGYTF TGTGCCAGCTCACCACTAGCGGGGGACTATGGCTACACCTTC
NA TRBJ2-7 TRBV29-1 NA CSASMIGAYEQYF TGCAGCGCCTCAATGATTGGGGCGTACGAGCAGTACTTC
NA TRBJ2-3 TRBV6-5 few CASSYLGSGSDTQYF TGTGCCAGCAGTTACCTGGGCAGCGGATCAGATACGCAGTATTTT
NA TRBJ1-2 TRBV29-1 NA CSVDRFPGRVYGYTF TGCAGCGTTGACCGATTCCCCGGAAGGGTCTATGGCTACACCTTC
NA TRBJ2-7 TRBV29-1 few CSVLSGPYEQYF TGCAGCGTCCTCTCGGGTCCCTACGAGCAGTACTTC
TRBD2 TRBJ2-1 TRBV5-4 NA CASRPGLAEVNEQFF TGTGCCAGCAGACCGGGACTAGCGGAAGTCAATGAGCAGTTCTTC
TRBD2 TRBJ2-2 TRBV28 once CASVTSRLAGVPGELFF TGTGCCAGCGTGACCTCGCGGCTAGCGGGAGTGCCCGGGGAGCTGTTTTTT
NA TRBJ2-2 TRBV15 few CATSRDTTTGELFF TGTGCCACCAGCCGGGACACCACTACCGGGGAGCTGTTTTTT
NA TRBJ2-7 TRBV6-5 NA CASSYGSWDYEQYF TGTGCCAGCAGTTACGGCTCGTGGGACTACGAGCAGTACTTC
TRBD2 TRBJ2-7 TRBV6-5 NA CASSRGTSLYEQYF TGTGCCAGCAGTCGAGGGACTAGTCTCTACGAGCAGTACTTC
TRBD2 TRBJ2-7 TRBV4-1 NA CASSQIAGGIHEQYF TGCGCCAGCAGCCAGATAGCGGGAGGCATCCACGAGCAGTACTTC
NA TRBJ2-5 TRBV4-2 many CASSQVPLDETQYF TGTGCCAGCAGCCAAGTCCCGCTCGATGAGACCCAGTACTTC
NA TRBJ2-3 TRBV5-1 few CASRPGLATDTQYF TGCGCCAGCAGGCCGGGACTCGCCACAGATACGCAGTATTTT
NA TRBJ2-7 TRBV6-6 NA CASSPTDYEQYF TGTGCCAGCAGCCCGACAGACTACGAGCAGTACTTC